Presented here are 4 T cell receptor beta chains from one specimen sequenced in a study of T-cell memory formation after mild COVID-19 (dated by TCRdb to the early 2020s). The library was made by 5' RACE. Sequenced on an Illumina NovaSeq 6000. Clones were called with MiXCR by TCRdb after fastp trimmed the public reads at Q25, and only in-frame beta chains were retained. Merged by CDR3 protein, the rows form single entries marked with the most common genes and DNA. This sample holds about 270,000 distinct CDR3 sequences; under 20% were observed only once. Roughly 25% of the sample is in the top ten clones. Sample: PBMCs or a T cell subset sorted from them (not recorded which). These receptors were taken from a man younger than 35 who had mild COVID-19 (a few samples of this study predate the infection). The sample titles of this study are shuffled in the database, so cell type and time point are left out; the donor was told from shared clones.

This clonotype was seen more than once but under ten times. The rearrangement joins TRBV5-1 to TRBJ2-5, with a possible D match to TRBD2 (6 bases). The CDR3 length is 16 residues. V lost 4 bases to trimming and J lost 3 bases, with 19 bases between them. The germline CDR1 and CDR2 sequences are SGHRS and YFSETQ. The CDR3 is CASSRFLASAEETQYF. CDR3 sequence (DNA): TGCGCCAGCAGCCGATTCTTGGCTAGCGCGGAAGAGACCCAGTACTTC. Based on the CDR3 plus reference TRBV5-1 and TRBJ2-5, the full variable domain is KAGVTQTPRYLIKTRGQQVTLSCSPISGHRSVSWYQQTPGQGLQFLFEYFSETQRNKGNFPGRFSGRQFSNSRSEMNVSTLELGDSALYLCASSRFLASAEETQYFGPGTRLLVL.

This clonotype was found a few times. The chain couples TRBV12-3 or TRBV12-4 to TRBJ1-1, with no clear D. The CDR3 has 13 amino acids. Trimming pared 6 bases from V and 4 bases from J, leaving 12 bases between. CDR3 sequence: CASSTPRGTEAFF. As DNA, the CDR3 is TGTGCCAGCAGCACTCCTCGGGGCACTGAAGCTTTCTTT.

This clonotype was seen a few times. This sequence joins TRBV7-2 and TRBJ1-2, with a tentative D call TRBD1 (5 bases). Between the trimmed V and J ends, which lost 1 base and 4 bases, there was a span of 16 bases. The CDR3 covers 16 residues. Germline V gene sequence: CDR1 SGHTA, CDR2 FQGNSA. CDR3 DNA sequence: TGTGCCAGCAGCTTAGAGAGTAGTTTGGGACCCTATGGCTACACCTTC. Its translation: CASSLESSLGPYGYTF.

This clonotype came up a few times. The rearrangement joins TRBV12-3 or TRBV12-4 to TRBJ1-2; weak D call: TRBD1 (5 bases). The CDR3 consists of 15 residues. The V gene lost 5 bases and the J gene lost 0 bases, with 13 bases spanning the gap. The CDR3 DNA follows: TGTGCCAGCAGTCGAGAGACAGCTGCTAACTATGGCTACACCTTC. Its protein is CASSRETAANYGYTF.